A single sample gave rise to the 18 T cell receptor beta chains below, sequenced in a study of blood T cell repertoires in COVID-19. Repertoires were generated with immunoSEQ multiplex PCR, while TCRdb's copy carries only in-frame clones and drops some. The table includes hundreds of thousands of clones, just over 85% detected once. Sequencing used PBMCs or T cells enriched from blood (not recorded which). Source of these receptors: a man aged 35 to 55 who had recovered from COVID-19.

The chain carries TRBV7-9 and TRBJ2-5; 8 bases align to TRBD2. Per the germline V gene, CDR1 is SEHNR and CDR2 is FQNEAQ (reference sequence). V shed 10 bases, J shed 4 bases, and the junction held 8 bases outside the gene matches. This CDR3 contains 13 residues. CDR3 sequence reads: CATQLAGLETQYF. As DNA, the CDR3 is TGTGCCACCCAGTTAGCGGGGTTAGAGACCCAGTACTTC. Full variable domain (remainder filled in from reference TRBV7-9 and TRBJ2-5): DTGVSQNPRHKITKRGQNVTFRCDPISEHNRLYWYRQTLGQGPEFLTYFQNEAQLEKSRLLSDRFSAERPKGSFSTLEIQRTEQGDSAMYLCATQLAGLETQYFGPGTRLLVL.

The V call is TRBV5-5, the J call TRBJ1-2; D not certain. Per the germline V gene, CDR1 is SGHKS and CDR2 is YYEKEE (reference sequence). The CDR3 covers 14 residues. V was trimmed by 4 bases and J by 6 bases, leaving 16 bases between them. CDR3 DNA sequence: TGTGCCAGCAGCGCAGAACTAGGTAGCCATGGCTACACCTTC. This translates into CASSAELGSHGYTF.

The chain links TRBV28 to TRBJ2-2; TRBD2 agrees at 10 bases. The CDR3 contains 15 residues. The germline V gene encodes CDR1 MDHEN and CDR2 SYDVKM. Trimming at V came to 5 bases and at J to 4 bases, leaving 4 bases not matched to a gene. The CDR3 loop reads CASSRTSGFTGELFF. The DNA for the CDR3 is TGTGCCAGCAGTCGGACTAGCGGTTTCACCGGGGAGCTGTTTTTT.

This clone came up once. J is TRBJ2-7 and V is TRBV18, with 13 bases lining up with TRBD2. Trimming took 3 bases from V and 4 from J; bases not matched to a gene: 6. CDR1 is KGHSH, CDR2 LQKENI, per germline. The CDR3 is made up of 16 amino acids. This chain's CDR3 is CASSPRLAGGSYEQYF. The CDR3 DNA reads as TGTGCCAGCTCACCGAGACTAGCGGGAGGAAGTTACGAGCAGTACTTC.

The chain joins TRBV6-6 to TRBJ2-1; TRBD2 aligns across 8 bases. The CDR3 is made up of 16 amino acids. V dropped 2 bases and J dropped 8; count of bases not matched to a gene: 11. Germline V CDR1 and CDR2: MNHNY, SVGAGI (reference sequence). CDR3 sequence reads: CASSYAAGAPQDEQFF. CDR3 nucleotide sequence: TGTGCCAGCAGTTACGCAGCGGGAGCACCGCAGGATGAGCAGTTCTTC.

This sequence joins TRBV9 and TRBJ1-2; TRBD1 agrees at 12 bases. Trimming at V came to 4 bases and at J to 8 bases, leaving 6 bases not matched to a gene. Germline CDR1 SGDLS, CDR2 YYNGEE. The CDR3 has 14 amino acids. CDR3: CASSFGTGGGGYTF. DNA for the CDR3: TGTGCCAGCAGCTTTGGGACAGGGGGCGGAGGCTACACCTTC. Supplemented by reference TRBV9 and TRBJ1-2, the full variable domain reads DSGVTQTPKHLITATGQRVTLRCSPRSGDLSVYWYQQSLDQGLQFLIQYYNGEERAKGNILERFSAQQFPDLHSELNLSSLELGDSALYFCASSFGTGGGGYTFGSGTRLTVV.

The V gene is TRBV19, the J gene TRBJ2-5, with D tentatively TRBD2 (5 bases). CDR1 LNHDA and CDR2 SQIVND come from the germline V gene (reference sequence). The V end was cut by 7 bases, the J end by 5 bases, with 14 bases between. The CDR3 extends over 13 amino acids. This CDR3 is CASNLRVGETQYF. Written as DNA, the CDR3 is TGTGCCAGTAATTTGAGGGTAGGGGAGACCCAGTACTTC.

The chain joins TRBV5-1 to TRBJ2-3; possibly TRBD1 for D (6 bases). Trimming stripped 7 bases from V and 5 bases from J, with 20 bases between. Germline lookup yields CDR1 SGHRS and CDR2 YFSETQ. The CDR3 extends over 15 amino acids. The CDR3 protein is CASSQRGRGLDTQYF. The CDR3 DNA is TGCGCCAGCTCCCAACGGGGCAGGGGCCTAGATACGCAGTATTTT.

This clone has just one count. The chain has TRBV5-1 and TRBJ1-1, with 9 positions matching TRBD1. The CDR3 runs 15 residues. Germline V lookup: CDR1 SGHRS, CDR2 YFSETQ. The V gene end was trimmed by 0 bases and the J gene end by 4 bases; junction bases not matched to a gene: 4. Here the CDR3 reads CASSLDRGLGTEAFF. The CDR3 region has the DNA TGCGCCAGCAGCTTGGACAGGGGGCTTGGCACTGAAGCTTTCTTT.

The V call is TRBV7-2, the J call TRBJ2-3, with D tentatively TRBD1 (7 bases). This CDR3 spans 17 amino acids. Per germline, CDR1 SGHTA and CDR2 FQGNSA. V dropped 3 bases and J dropped 1 base, with 17 bases sitting between them. CDR3 DNA: TGTGCCAGCAGCTTGTATAGCAGGGGGGCCCGCACAGATACGCAGTATTTT. Translated: CASSLYSRGARTDTQYF.

This chain connects TRBV7-8 to TRBJ1-2; unclear D gene. This CDR3 has 15 amino acids. The V end lost 1 base, the J end lost 2 bases, and 11 bases lay between the germline ends. Germline values: CDR1 SGHVS, CDR2 FQNEAQ. The CDR3 bases are TGTGCCAGCAGCTTAGATGGCGGAAGAAACTATGGCTACACCTTC. This gives the protein CASSLDGGRNYGYTF.

V and J are TRBV10-3 and TRBJ1-6; 7 nucleotides line up with TRBD1. The CDR3 is made up of 16 amino acids. The germline gives CDR1 ENHRY, CDR2 SYGVKD. V was pared by 3 bases and J by 5 bases, with 7 bases of the junction left unmatched. This chain's CDR3 is CAISDSDRPDNSPLHF. In nucleotides, the CDR3 is TGTGCCATCAGTGACTCGGACAGGCCGGATAATTCACCCCTCCACTTT.

The chain couples TRBV6-1 to TRBJ1-5, with TRBD1 as a possible D gene (5 bases). CDR3 length equals 14 residues. Germline CDR1 is MNHNS and CDR2 is SASEGT. Trimming stripped 4 bases from V and 0 bases from J, with 7 bases between. The CDR3 DNA reads TGTGCCAGCAGTGGACAGTATAGCAATCAGCCCCAGCATTTT. As protein: CASSGQYSNQPQHF.

The chain uses TRBV9 and TRBJ1-1; TRBD1 matches at 9 bases. Germline lookup yields CDR1 SGDLS and CDR2 YYNGEE. V was pared by 0 bases and J by 7 bases, with 10 bases of the junction left unmatched. This CDR3 spans 16 amino acids. Here the CDR3 reads CASSVASTGGHSEAFF. Here the CDR3 DNA reads TGTGCCAGCAGCGTAGCTAGCACAGGGGGCCATAGTGAAGCTTTCTTT.

The chain has TRBV4-3 and TRBJ2-5, with TRBD2 matching over 8 bases. Trimming cost V 4 bases and J 5 bases; bases outside gene matches: 12. CDR3 length equals 16 residues. The V gene's germline CDR1 is LGHNA and CDR2 YSLEER. The DNA of the CDR3 is TGCGCCAGCAGCCCCCTTTATGGAGCGGGGGCGGAGACCCAGTACTTC. Its translation: CASSPLYGAGAETQYF.

The CDR3: CASSQDLSTGELYGYTF. The CDR3 DNA is TGCGCCAGCAGCCAAGATCTGTCTACAGGGGAGCTCTATGGCTACACCTTC. The chain combines TRBV4-1 with TRBJ1-2, with TRBD1 matching over 7 bases. The CDR3 is 17 residues long. V was clipped by 0 bases and J by 4 bases; unmatched bases: 11. In germline, CDR1 is MGHRA, CDR2 YSYEKL.

This clone appeared a few times. The chain uses TRBV7-2 and TRBJ1-2, with unresolved D. The V gene's germline CDR1 is SGHTA and CDR2 FQGNSA. The ends were cut back, 1 base at V and 7 bases at J, with 4 bases in the middle. This CDR3 contains 11 residues. CDR3 amino acids: CASSLGAGYTF. DNA for the CDR3: TGTGCCAGCAGCTTAGGGGCTGGCTACACCTTC.

The rearrangement joins TRBV4-2 to TRBJ2-7; the match to TRBD2 covers 14 bases. V shed 4 bases and J 3 bases; nucleotides not matched to a gene: 5. From germline, CDR1 is LGHNA and CDR2 YNFKEQ. The CDR3 consists of 16 residues. The CDR3 here is CASSPRTSGRYYEQYF. The CDR3 DNA reads as TGTGCCAGCAGCCCCCGGACTAGCGGGAGGTACTACGAGCAGTACTTC.